These T cell receptor beta chains were read from a single sample in a study of blood T cell repertoires in COVID-19. Repertoires were generated with immunoSEQ multiplex PCR, while TCRdb's copy carries only in-frame clones and drops some. This table has approximately 490,000 clones, about 88% appearing once. The sequenced sample was PBMCs or T cells enriched from blood (not recorded which). The receptors shown here come from a woman in her fifties or sixties who had recovered from COVID-19. Both conserved end residues are part of each CDR3. A D gene is named only where the DNA matches it firmly. For some rows the clone size is stated as once, few or many, or as a class when expanded; others skip it.

j_gene,d_gene,v_gene,abundance,CDR3aa,CDR3nt
TRBJ2-3,TRBD2,TRBV18,NA,CASSPSAGGKDTQYF,TGTGCCAGCTCACCTTCAGCGGGGGGAAAGGATACGCAGTATTTT
TRBJ1-2,TRBD1,TRBV2,NA,CASRGTGFGYTF,TGTGCCAGCCGCGGGACAGGGTTTGGCTACACCTTC
TRBJ2-3,TRBD2,TRBV5-1,NA,CASSFSRPSGGLSTDTQYF,TGCGCCAGCAGCTTTTCCCGGCCTAGCGGGGGCCTAAGCACAGATACGCAGTATTTT
TRBJ2-2,NA,TRBV6-5,few,CASSFTGAGELFF,TGTGCCAGCAGTTTTACGGGAGCCGGGGAGCTGTTTTTT
TRBJ1-5,NA,TRBV5-1,NA,CASSLEGDSNQPQHF,TGCGCCAGCAGCTTGGAGGGGGATAGCAATCAGCCCCAGCATTTT
TRBJ2-5,TRBD2,TRBV9,NA,CASSVAWGGETQYF,TGTGCCAGCAGCGTAGCTTGGGGAGGGGAGACCCAGTACTTC
TRBJ1-6,TRBD1,TRBV5-1,NA,CASSLPLTGPGDSPLHF,TGCGCCAGCAGCCTCCCCCTGACAGGGCCAGGCGATTCACCCCTCCACTTT
TRBJ1-4,TRBD1,TRBV5-1,NA,CASSGGTVNEKLFF,TGCGCCAGCAGCGGCGGGACAGTTAATGAAAAACTGTTTTTT
TRBJ1-4,TRBD1,TRBV7-9,NA,CASSARQGVSGEKLFF,TGTGCCAGCAGCGCCCGACAGGGGGTTTCGGGCGAAAAACTGTTTTTT
TRBJ1-2,TRBD1,TRBV27,NA,CASSLWGQGNGYTF,TGTGCCAGCAGTTTATGGGGACAGGGGAATGGCTACACCTTC
TRBJ2-3,TRBD2,TRBV20-1,NA,CSASPGGSIDTQYF,TGCAGTGCTAGTCCCGGGGGGTCGATAGATACGCAGTATTTT
TRBJ2-5,TRBD1,TRBV29-1,once,CSVEGDRGRGETQYF,TGCAGCGTTGAGGGAGACAGGGGGCGCGGGGAGACCCAGTACTTC
TRBJ2-3,NA,TRBV5-1,NA,CASSQTRTDTQYF,TGCGCCAGCAGCCAGACCAGGACAGATACGCAGTATTTT
TRBJ1-2,TRBD1,TRBV23-1,NA,CASSQSGDRGGMGYTF,TGCGCCAGCAGTCAATCAGGAGACAGGGGTGGGATGGGCTACACCTTC
TRBJ2-1,NA,TRBV20-1,NA,CSASDRRTSSYNEQFF,TGCAGTGCTAGTGACAGGCGAACTAGCTCCTACAATGAGCAGTTCTTC
TRBJ1-1,NA,TRBV10-3,NA,CAISDSMNTEAFF,TGTGCCATCTCAGACAGCATGAACACTGAAGCTTTCTTT
TRBJ1-4,TRBD1,TRBV2,NA,CASSVTGATNEKLFF,TGTGCCAGCAGTGTAACAGGGGCAACTAATGAAAAACTGTTTTTT
TRBJ1-5,TRBD1,TRBV30,NA,CAWSPDRGFNQPQHF,TGTGCCTGGAGCCCCGACAGGGGTTTCAATCAGCCCCAGCATTTT
TRBJ1-5,NA,TRBV28,NA,CASSPQTGHSNQPQHF,TGTGCCAGCAGTCCTCAAACAGGGCATAGCAATCAGCCCCAGCATTTT
TRBJ1-1,NA,TRBV5-6,NA,CASSFITEGTEAFF,TGTGCCAGCAGCTTCATAACAGAGGGCACTGAAGCTTTCTTT
TRBJ2-3,NA,TRBV29-1,NA,CSVRRGGTDTQYF,TGCAGCGTTCGGAGGGGGGGAACAGATACGCAGTATTTT
TRBJ1-2,NA,TRBV5-6,NA,CASSLVEAGYFGYTF,TGTGCCAGCAGCTTGGTAGAAGCAGGGTATTTTGGCTACACCTTC
TRBJ1-3,NA,TRBV7-2,NA,CASGLGGGGNTIYF,TGTGCCAGCGGACTGGGGGGGGGTGGAAACACCATATATTTT
TRBJ1-2,NA,TRBV11-3,few,CASSLEVAGNYGYTF,TGTGCCAGCAGCTTAGAGGTTGCGGGGAACTATGGCTACACCTTC
TRBJ1-1,NA,TRBV19,NA,CASSENGQLNTEAFF,TGTGCCAGTAGTGAAAACGGACAGTTAAACACTGAAGCTTTCTTT
TRBJ2-1,NA,TRBV6-5,NA,CASKGGYNEQFF,TGTGCCAGCAAAGGCGGCTACAATGAGCAGTTCTTC
TRBJ2-2,TRBD2,TRBV18,NA,CASSLTTPGGTGELFF,TGTGCCAGCTCACTAACGACACCGGGGGGCACCGGGGAGCTGTTTTTT
TRBJ2-6,NA,TRBV11-3,NA,CASSLASTGANVLTF,TGTGCCAGCAGCTTAGCAAGCACTGGGGCCAACGTCCTGACTTTC
TRBJ2-1,TRBD2,TRBV9,NA,CASSVEAGGRYEQFF,TGTGCCAGCAGCGTAGAAGCGGGGGGCCGGTATGAGCAGTTCTTC
TRBJ1-6,NA,TRBV9,few,CASSVGGGNSPLHF,TGTGCCAGCAGCGTAGGAGGGGGAAATTCACCCCTCCACTTT
TRBJ1-2,TRBD1,TRBV19,NA,CASSGLTGTVFPLYGYTF,TGTGCCAGTAGTGGACTAACCGGGACAGTCTTTCCTCTCTATGGCTACACCTTC
TRBJ1-5,NA,TRBV10-3,few,CAISDGQGSQPQHF,TGTGCCATCAGTGATGGGCAGGGCAGCCAGCCCCAGCATTTT